Below, 15 T cell receptor beta chains from the same sample are listed, as sequenced in a study of T cells after posttransplantation cyclophosphamide. The method was immunoSEQ multiplex PCR; TCRdb's version includes in-frame clones alone and lacks a portion of them. Observed in the sample are roughly 42,000 clones, none of them singletons. Material: PBMCs. The receptors originated from a woman aged 50 to 60 in good health and a related stem cell transplant donor.

In this sample, this clone turned up a few times. The genes are TRBV2 and TRBJ2-3; D might be TRBD2 (5 bases). The CDR3 has 17 residues. Deletions cut 8 bases from V and 0 bases from J, with 21 bases between. The V gene's germline CDR1 is SNHLY and CDR2 FYNNEI. CDR3 nucleotide sequence: TGTGCCAGCCGGGAAGGTACCTTAATTACTAGCACAGATACGCAGTATTTT. Translation: CASREGTLITSTDTQYF.

This clone was observed many times. V is TRBV7-9 and J is TRBJ1-1, with 8 bases matching TRBD1. CDR1 is SEHNR, CDR2 FQNEAQ, per germline (reference sequence). The V segment lost 8 bases and the J segment 3 bases; nucleotides outside the gene matches: 14. The CDR3 is 16 residues long. CDR3 nucleotide sequence: TGTGCCAGCGGGACCATCGGACAGGGAGTTTACACTGAAGCTTTCTTT. Its protein product is CASGTIGQGVYTEAFF.

This clone was seen many times. The chain is built from TRBV27 and TRBJ1-6; D possibly corresponds to TRBD1 (5 bases). Germline lookup yields CDR1 MNHEY and CDR2 SMNVEV (reference sequence). V gave up 2 bases and J gave up 13 bases, with 18 bases separating them. This CDR3 spans 15 amino acids. The CDR3 bases are TGTGCCAGCAGTTTAAGGCCCCCCCAGGGTGTCCCCCTCCACTTT. Translated: CASSLRPPQGVPLHF.

This clone was detected many times. In DNA form, the CDR3 reads TGTGCCAGCAGCTTATTAGCGGGGGGGCCAAAGACCCAGTACTTC. As protein: CASSLLAGGPKTQYF. The chain recombines TRBV7-9 with TRBJ2-5; 11 bases match TRBD2. The germline CDR1 and CDR2 sequences are SEHNR and FQNEAQ (reference sequence). V shed 2 bases, J shed 6 bases, and the junction held 5 bases outside the gene matches. The CDR3 has 15 residues.

This clone came up many times. V gene TRBV7-8 combines with J gene TRBJ1-2, with a weak D call TRBD1 (6 bases). The V and J ends lost 5 bases and 6 bases respectively, with 10 bases between them. This CDR3 spans 12 amino acids. The germline V gene has CDR1 SGHVS and CDR2 FQNEAQ. CDR3 in DNA: TGTGCCAGCAGCCGGCAGGGGAATGGCTACACCTTC. Protein product: CASSRQGNGYTF.

This clone was seen many times. The chain carries TRBV30 and TRBJ2-7; 11 bases agree with TRBD1. CDR3 length: 14 amino acids. Germline CDR1 and CDR2: GTSNPN and SVGIG (reference sequence). With 4 bases clipped from V and 4 bases from J, the junction kept 6 bases outside the gene matches. Written as DNA, the CDR3 is TGTGCCTGGAAAAGGACAGGGGGCCTATACGAGCAGTACTTC. Its protein is CAWKRTGGLYEQYF.

This clone was picked up many times. This chain links TRBV7-3 with TRBJ1-1; 8 bases line up with TRBD1. The V gene's germline CDR1 is SGHTA and CDR2 FQGTGA. This CDR3 has 15 residues. The V segment lost 7 bases and the J segment 0 bases; nucleotides outside the gene matches: 7. CDR3 amino acids: CASTPRTGMNTEAFF. The CDR3 nucleotides read TGTGCCAGCACCCCGCGGACAGGGATGAACACTGAAGCTTTCTTT.

Many counts were recorded for this clone. The V gene is TRBV5-4, the J gene TRBJ2-2; 10 nucleotides match TRBD2. V shed 4 bases and J 5 bases; nucleotides not matched to a gene: 14. The CDR3 length is 18 residues. Per germline, CDR1 SGHNT and CDR2 YYREEE (reference sequence). The CDR3 reads CASSGKNLAGVQTGELFF. The CDR3 coding sequence is TGTGCCAGCAGCGGAAAAAACCTAGCGGGGGTGCAAACCGGGGAGCTGTTTTTT. Full variable domain (remainder filled in from reference TRBV5-4 and TRBJ2-2): ETGVTQSPTHLIKTRGQQVTLRCSSQSGHNTVSWYQQALGQGPQFIFQYYREEENGRGNFPPRFSGLQFPNYSSELNVNALELDDSALYLCASSGKNLAGVQTGELFFGEGSRLTVL.

The table lists this clone with many counts. The J gene is TRBJ1-6, the V gene TRBV19, with 7 nucleotides matching TRBD1. The CDR3 runs 16 residues. V shed 5 bases and J 10 bases; nucleotides not matched to a gene: 14. Germline V lookup: CDR1 LNHDA, CDR2 SQIVND (reference sequence). The CDR3, as DNA: TGTGCCAGTAGTCCCCGGGACAGAGGAGCATACTCACCCCTCCACTTT. Amino acids: CASSPRDRGAYSPLHF.

This clone occurred many times. This chain links TRBV11-2 with TRBJ2-2; 10 bases line up with TRBD2. Trimming removed 0 bases from V and 7 bases from J; junction bases left unmatched: 8. The germline V gene has CDR1 SGHAT and CDR2 FQNNGV. The CDR3 consists of 17 residues. DNA for the CDR3: TGTGCCAGCAGCTTAGAGCTCAGCGGGGGGGATGGCGGGGAGCTGTTTTTT. Encoded protein: CASSLELSGGDGGELFF.

This clone was seen a few times. The chain couples TRBV27 to TRBJ2-1; perhaps TRBD2 as D (6 bases). Trimming removed 0 bases from V and 6 bases from J, with 6 bases in between. The CDR3 runs 13 residues. The germline CDR1 and CDR2 sequences are MNHEY and SMNVEV (reference sequence). The CDR3 here is CASSLSGGNEQFF. The CDR3, as DNA: TGTGCCAGCAGTTTATCGGGGGGCAATGAGCAGTTCTTC.

The table lists this clone with many counts. The CDR3 region is CASSALGQETEAFF. CDR3 DNA: TGTGCCAGCAGCGCCCTGGGACAGGAAACTGAAGCTTTCTTT. The genes are TRBV2 and TRBJ1-1, with 8 positions matching TRBD1. The germline V gene encodes CDR1 SNHLY and CDR2 FYNNEI. The CDR3 length is 14 residues. V was clipped by 6 bases and J by 5 bases; unmatched bases: 8.

This clone was picked up many times. V usage is TRBV5-1 and J usage is TRBJ1-3; D is unclear. Germline V CDR1 and CDR2: SGHRS, YFSETQ. Trimming left V 5 bases short and J 0 bases short, with 9 bases between. The CDR3 covers 14 residues. DNA of the CDR3: TGCGCCAGCAGAGACACCGTCTCTGGAAACACCATATATTTT. Protein sequence: CASRDTVSGNTIYF.

At least ten counts were recorded for this clone. The rearrangement links TRBV5-1 to TRBJ2-7; D uncertain. The germline V gene encodes CDR1 SGHRS and CDR2 YFSETQ. The CDR3 is made up of 12 amino acids. With 0 bases removed from V and 7 bases from J, the gap between germline ends came to 8 bases. CDR3 bases: TGCGCCAGCAGCTTGGGAGTGAGAGAGCAGTACTTC. Translated: CASSLGVREQYF.

There are many counts of this clone. The chain employs TRBV5-1 and TRBJ2-1; 7 bases fit TRBD1. J gave up 3 bases and V 4 bases, and 4 bases lay outside the gene matches. Germline V CDR1 and CDR2: SGHRS, YFSETQ. The CDR3 contains 14 residues. The CDR3 loop is CASSLQGDYNEQFF. The CDR3 DNA is TGCGCCAGCAGCCTCCAGGGGGACTACAATGAGCAGTTCTTC.